What follows are 23 T cell receptor beta chains derived from one specimen sequenced in a study of cytomegalovirus exposure and HLA in healthy donors. Primers included in the PCR were 60 Vbeta and 13 Jbeta primers. Here immunoSEQ multiplex PCR was the method, and the copy in TCRdb shows in-frame clones only, minus some. The sample consists of around 100,000 clones, around three quarters of them appearing once. The sequencing input was PBMCs. The receptors here all came from a woman in her thirties or forties in good health and CMV-seronegative.

The chain couples TRBV7-2 to TRBJ2-3, with D possibly being TRBD1 (5 bases). Germline assignment: CDR1 SGHTA and CDR2 FQGNSA. V dropped 3 bases and J dropped 4 bases, with 11 bases sitting between them. The CDR3 has 14 amino acids. The CDR3 is CASSFARAPDTQYF. In DNA, the CDR3 is TGTGCCAGCAGCTTCGCCAGGGCCCCAGATACGCAGTATTTT.

The V call is TRBV11-3, the J call TRBJ2-3; 8 bases map to TRBD1. The V gene end was trimmed by 1 base and the J gene end by 3 bases; junction bases not matched to a gene: 9. The V gene's germline CDR1 is SGHNT and CDR2 YENEEA. The CDR3 runs 17 residues. The CDR3, as DNA: TGTGCCAGCAGCTTAGGACGACAGGGGAGCTGGACAGATACGCAGTATTTT. Amino acids: CASSLGRQGSWTDTQYF.

This chain links TRBV7-2 with TRBJ2-6; 9 bases agree with TRBD1. CDR3 length: 16 amino acids. The V gene's germline CDR1 is SGHTA and CDR2 FQGNSA. V lost 7 bases and J lost 2; bases outside the gene matches: 6. CDR3 sequence reads: CASTRQGVAGANVLTF. CDR3 DNA sequence: TGTGCCAGCACAAGACAGGGGGTAGCTGGGGCCAACGTCCTGACTTTC.

The CDR3 coding sequence is TGCGCCAGCAGCTTGGTCGGACAGGGTCACACTGAAGCTTTCTTT. This translates into CASSLVGQGHTEAFF. This chain links TRBV5-1 with TRBJ1-1; TRBD1 matches at 8 bases. J was trimmed by 3 bases and V by 0 bases; bases with no gene match: 4. CDR3 length: 15 residues. Germline loops: CDR1 SGHRS, CDR2 YFSETQ.

This chain connects TRBV6-1 to TRBJ1-2; 8 nucleotides align to TRBD1. Per germline, CDR1 MNHNS and CDR2 SASEGT. Unmatched junction bases numbered 9, after V lost 7 bases and J lost 8 bases. The CDR3 loop spans 13 amino acids. The CDR3 is CASKTGARWGYTF. The CDR3 bases are TGTGCCAGCAAGACAGGGGCTCGGTGGGGCTACACCTTC.

The chain couples TRBV2 to TRBJ2-3, with 7 bases fitting TRBD1. J gave up 2 bases and V 10 bases, and 9 bases lay outside the gene matches. The CDR3 is made up of 14 amino acids. Germline lookup yields CDR1 SNHLY and CDR2 FYNNEI. The CDR3 reads CATRDSLNTDTQYF. Here the CDR3 DNA reads TGTGCCACCCGGGACAGCCTTAACACAGATACGCAGTATTTT.

The chain combines TRBV7-8 with TRBJ2-5; the match to TRBD2 covers 13 bases. The V segment lost 5 bases and the J segment 5 bases; nucleotides outside the gene matches: 2. The germline CDR1 and CDR2 sequences are SGHVS and FQNEAQ. CDR3 length equals 14 residues. This CDR3 reads CASSRTSGSETQYF. DNA of the CDR3: TGTGCCAGCAGCAGGACTAGCGGGAGTGAGACCCAGTACTTC.

This clone was picked up a small number of times. This chain uses TRBV28 with TRBJ2-7, with TRBD2 matching 7 bases. Germline values: CDR1 MDHEN, CDR2 SYDVKM. J was trimmed by 2 bases and V by 8 bases; bases with no gene match: 3. This CDR3 is 12 amino acids long. CDR3: CASWDYPYEQYF. DNA for the CDR3: TGTGCCAGCTGGGACTATCCCTACGAGCAGTACTTC.

The chain is built from TRBV19 and TRBJ2-3; D gene uncertain. The CDR3 is 12 residues long. Trimming removed 2 bases from V and 5 bases from J, with 5 bases in between. Germline V gives CDR1 LNHDA, CDR2 SQIVND (reference sequence). The CDR3 sequence: CASSIYGDTQYF. The CDR3 DNA reads TGTGCCAGTAGTATATACGGAGATACGCAGTATTTT. The full variable domain, its missing parts supplied by reference TRBV19 and TRBJ2-3, is DGGITQSPKYLFRKEGQNVTLSCEQNLNHDAMYWYRQDPGQGLRLIYYSQIVNDFQKGDIAEGYSVSREKKESFPLTVTSAQKNPTAFYLCASSIYGDTQYFGPGTRLTVL.

The chain couples TRBV10-3 to TRBJ2-5, with 7 bases lining up with TRBD2. This CDR3 comprises 14 residues. CDR1 is ENHRY and CDR2 is SYGVKD in the germline V gene. J lost 2 bases, V lost 5 bases, and 5 bases had no gene match. In DNA, the CDR3 is TGTGCCATCAGTTCCGGCGGGGGTCAAGAGACCCAGTACTTC. Translation gives CAISSGGGQETQYF.

V usage is TRBV18 and J usage is TRBJ2-1, with D possibly matching TRBD2 (6 bases). Trimming pared 6 bases from V and 0 bases from J, leaving 15 bases between. CDR3 size: 16 residues. Germline V gives CDR1 KGHSH, CDR2 LQKENI. This CDR3 reads CASSRAGGLSYNEQFF. The CDR3 DNA reads as TGTGCCAGCTCTCGCGCCGGAGGGCTCTCCTACAATGAGCAGTTCTTC.

The rearrangement uses TRBV13 and TRBJ2-7; possible D gene TRBD1, 6 bases. From germline, CDR1 is PRHDT and CDR2 FYEKMQ (reference sequence). V lost 4 bases and J lost 2, with 15 bases in between. The CDR3 is 15 amino acids. CDR3 nucleotides: TGTGCCAGCAGCTCCCTCGGGACACCGCCCTACGAGCAGTACTTC. Protein: CASSSLGTPPYEQYF.

This clone occurred a few times. The chain links TRBV9 to TRBJ2-2, with 8 bases that match TRBD2. CDR1 and CDR2 from the germline V gene are SGDLS and YYNGEE. The junction had 7 bases not matched to a gene; V was cut back by 8 bases and J by 4 bases. The CDR3 runs 14 residues. The CDR3 coding sequence is TGTGCCAGTTCTCCGGGGGGGGCCACCGGGGAGCTGTTTTTT. Encoded protein: CASSPGGATGELFF. The full variable domain, in which reference TRBV9 and TRBJ2-2 provide the parts outside the CDR3, is DSGVTQTPKHLITATGQRVTLRCSPRSGDLSVYWYQQSLDQGLQFLIQYYNGEERAKGNILERFSAQQFPDLHSELNLSSLELGDSALYFCASSPGGATGELFFGEGSRLTVL.

The chain is built from TRBV4-3 and TRBJ2-7, with D tentatively TRBD2 (5 bases). CDR3 length equals 15 residues. V dropped 0 bases and J dropped 2 bases, with 11 bases sitting between them. Germline assignment: CDR1 LGHNA and CDR2 YSLEER. In DNA form, the CDR3 reads TGCGCCAGCAGCCAAGATCGGGGTTACACCTACGAGCAGTACTTC. Protein: CASSQDRGYTYEQYF.

The DNA for the CDR3 is TGTGCCAGCAGTCGGCAGGGTACAGCTGAAGCTTTCTTT. It encodes CASSRQGTAEAFF. The chain couples TRBV7-2 to TRBJ1-1, with D possibly TRBD1 on 5 matching bases. The CDR3 has 13 amino acids. Trimming pared 6 bases from V and 6 bases from J, leaving 14 bases between. The V gene's germline CDR1 is SGHTA and CDR2 FQGNSA.

This clone has a handful of counts. The chain is built from TRBV28 and TRBJ2-3; 9 positions match TRBD2. V dropped 3 bases and J dropped 0; count of bases not matched to a gene: 10. The CDR3 extends over 18 amino acids. CDR1 is MDHEN and CDR2 is SYDVKM in the germline V gene. The CDR3 here is CASSFSLAGLTSTDTQYF. CDR3 nucleotide sequence: TGTGCCAGCAGTTTCAGCCTAGCGGGACTTACTAGCACAGATACGCAGTATTTT.

The rearrangement joins TRBV7-6 to TRBJ2-7; 12 bases match TRBD2. The CDR3 is made up of 16 amino acids. With V trimmed by 5 bases and J by 6 bases, 11 bases remained unmatched. Germline V CDR1 and CDR2: SGHVS, FNYEAQ. DNA for the CDR3: TGTGCCAGCAGCCGTCCGATGACTAGCGGGAGCTCCGAGCAGTACTTC. Its protein is CASSRPMTSGSSEQYF.

The chain has TRBV19 and TRBJ2-1; TRBD2 aligns across 9 bases. V lost 1 base and J lost 7; bases outside the gene matches: 11. From germline, CDR1 is LNHDA and CDR2 SQIVND (reference sequence). This CDR3 is 17 amino acids long. CDR3 region: CASSIVEGRGGRNEQFF. CDR3 in DNA: TGTGCCAGTAGTATAGTGGAGGGGCGGGGGGGCCGTAATGAGCAGTTCTTC.

This clone turned up a few times. V and J are TRBV4-3 and TRBJ2-2; 9 bases match TRBD2. After removal of 0 bases from V and 6 bases from J, the junction contained 14 bases not matched to a gene. Looked up from germline, CDR1 is LGHNA and CDR2 is YSLEER. CDR3 length: 19 amino acids. As DNA, the CDR3 is TGCGCCAGCAGCCAAGATTTGGCGCGGGGGGGCCAAGGGGCCGGGGAGCTGTTTTTT. Translating gives CASSQDLARGGQGAGELFF.

This clone was observed a handful of times. The chain combines TRBV11-2 with TRBJ2-1; 10 positions match TRBD2. The CDR3 sequence is 15 residues long. The V and J ends lost 5 bases and 8 bases, in that order; junction bases with no gene match: 9. From germline, CDR1 is SGHAT and CDR2 FQNNGV. CDR3 protein: CASSHGRLAGDEQFF. CDR3 in DNA: TGTGCCAGCAGCCACGGGCGGCTAGCGGGAGATGAGCAGTTCTTC.

The rearrangement joins TRBV2 to TRBJ2-1, with 8 bases that match TRBD2. Germline V gives CDR1 SNHLY, CDR2 FYNNEI. CDR3 size: 13 residues. Trimming took 2 bases from V and 13 from J; bases not matched to a gene: 7. CDR3 sequence (DNA): TGTGCCAGCAGTGAACGGGAGGGCCGGGAACAGTTCTTC. Translating gives CASSEREGREQFF.

V and J are TRBV5-1 and TRBJ2-3; no firm D call. CDR3 length: 12 residues. Trimming took 2 bases from V and 3 from J, leaving 4 bases between them. Germline lookup yields CDR1 SGHRS and CDR2 YFSETQ. The CDR3 reads CASSFSTDTQYF. The CDR3, as DNA: TGCGCCAGCAGCTTTTCGACAGATACGCAGTATTTT. The full variable domain, completed using reference TRBV5-1 and TRBJ2-3, is KAGVTQTPRYLIKTRGQQVTLSCSPISGHRSVSWYQQTPGQGLQFLFEYFSETQRNKGNFPGRFSGRQFSNSRSEMNVSTLELGDSALYLCASSFSTDTQYFGPGTRLTVL.

This chain joins TRBV28 and TRBJ2-7, with a possible D match to TRBD2 (5 bases). Germline lookup yields CDR1 MDHEN and CDR2 SYDVKM. The CDR3 sequence is 15 residues long. V was cut by 6 bases and J by 2 bases, with 17 bases left in between. CDR3 residues: CASSVQKEAPYEQYF. The DNA of the CDR3 is TGTGCCAGCAGCGTACAGAAGGAGGCGCCCTACGAGCAGTACTTC.